This T cell receptor (beta chain) derives from a study of blood T cell repertoires in COVID-19. This clone showed up just once. The method was immunoSEQ multiplex PCR; TCRdb's version includes in-frame clones alone and lacks a portion of them. In the table there are under 250,000 clones, 80% to 95% of which are singletons. Sample: peripheral blood. The sequence was obtained from a man between 60 and 75 years old with COVID-19, enrolled during active disease.

The CDR3 sequence: CSVDQRGFLNEQFF. For the CDR3, the DNA is TGCAGCGTTGATCAGCGGGGGTTCCTCAATGAGCAGTTCTTC. The gene calls are TRBV29-1 and TRBJ2-1; TRBD2 aligns across 8 bases. J gave up 6 bases and V 3 bases, and 7 bases lay outside the gene matches. The CDR3 is 14 amino acids. In germline, CDR1 is SQVTM, CDR2 ANQGSEA.